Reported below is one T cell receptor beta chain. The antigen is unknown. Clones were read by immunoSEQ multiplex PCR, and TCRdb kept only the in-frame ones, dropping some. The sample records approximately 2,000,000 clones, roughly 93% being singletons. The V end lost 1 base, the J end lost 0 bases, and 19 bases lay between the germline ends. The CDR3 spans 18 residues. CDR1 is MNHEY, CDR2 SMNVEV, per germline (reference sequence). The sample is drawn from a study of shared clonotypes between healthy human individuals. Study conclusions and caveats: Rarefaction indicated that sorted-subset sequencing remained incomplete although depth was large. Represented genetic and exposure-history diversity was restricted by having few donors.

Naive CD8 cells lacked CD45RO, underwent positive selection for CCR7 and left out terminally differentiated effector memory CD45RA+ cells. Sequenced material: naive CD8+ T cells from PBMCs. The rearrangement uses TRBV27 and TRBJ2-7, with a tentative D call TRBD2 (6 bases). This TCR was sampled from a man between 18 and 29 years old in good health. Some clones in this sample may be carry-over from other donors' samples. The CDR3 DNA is TGTGCCAGCAGTTTATTGATGCCCTTAGGTAGCGGCTCCTACGAGCAGTACTTC. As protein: CASSLLMPLGSGSYEQYF.